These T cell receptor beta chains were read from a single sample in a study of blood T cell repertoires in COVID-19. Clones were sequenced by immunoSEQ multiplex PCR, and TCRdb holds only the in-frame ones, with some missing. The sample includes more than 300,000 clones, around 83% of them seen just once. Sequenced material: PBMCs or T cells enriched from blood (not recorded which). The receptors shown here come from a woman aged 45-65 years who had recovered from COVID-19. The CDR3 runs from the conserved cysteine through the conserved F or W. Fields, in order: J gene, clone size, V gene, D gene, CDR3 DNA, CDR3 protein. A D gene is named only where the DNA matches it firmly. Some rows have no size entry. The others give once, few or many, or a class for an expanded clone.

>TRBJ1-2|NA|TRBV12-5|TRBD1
TGTGCTAGTGGTACGACCGGGACAGGGGACCAAGGGTATGGCTACACCTTC
CASGTTGTGDQGYGYTF
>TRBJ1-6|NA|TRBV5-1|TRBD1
TGCGCCAGCAGCTTGGGGGACAGGGATTCACCCCTCCACTTT
CASSLGDRDSPLHF
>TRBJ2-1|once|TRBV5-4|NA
TGTGCCAGCAGCTCCAGCGGCTCCTACAATGAGCAGTTCTTC
CASSSSGSYNEQFF
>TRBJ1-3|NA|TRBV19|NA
TGTGCCAGTAGTATCGAATCAGTCTCCCACTCTGGAAACACCATATATTTT
CASSIESVSHSGNTIYF
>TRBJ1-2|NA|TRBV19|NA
TGTGCCAGTAGACTTACAGGGTCGGTCTATGGCTACACCTTC
CASRLTGSVYGYTF
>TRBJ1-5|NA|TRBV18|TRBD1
TGTGCCAGCTCACGACAGGGGATTTTTCAGCCCCAGCATTTT
CASSRQGIFQPQHF
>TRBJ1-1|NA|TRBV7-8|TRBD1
TGTGCCAGCAGCTTTCGGACAGGGGGGAACACTGAAGCTTTCTTT
CASSFRTGGNTEAFF
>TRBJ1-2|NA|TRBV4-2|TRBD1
TGTGCCAGCAGCCAAGAAAGATTGGGACAGCTTAACTATGGCTACACCTTC
CASSQERLGQLNYGYTF
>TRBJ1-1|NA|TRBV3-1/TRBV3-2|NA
TGTGCCAGCAGCCAAAGCCAGAGGGGGGAGGGTAGGAAAACTGAAGCTTTCTTT
CASSQSQRGEGRKTEAFF
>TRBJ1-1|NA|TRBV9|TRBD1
TGTGCCAGCAGCGTAGACAGGGGGACCACTGAAGCTTTCTTT
CASSVDRGTTEAFF
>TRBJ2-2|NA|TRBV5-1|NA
TGCGCCAGCAGCTTGGGAGATACTTCGGGGACCGGGGAGCTGTTTTTT
CASSLGDTSGTGELFF
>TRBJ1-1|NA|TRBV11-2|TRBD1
TGTGCCAGCAGCCCTCTTCGGGACAGGGGGCGAGGAACTGAAGCTTTCTTT
CASSPLRDRGRGTEAFF
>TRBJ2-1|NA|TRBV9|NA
TGTGCCAGCAGCGTAGATGGGGGCAATTTCAATGAGCAGTTCTTC
CASSVDGGNFNEQFF